This T cell receptor (beta chain) originates from a study of T cell responses to AZD1222 COVID-19 vaccine. Study-wide background: Investigators merged groups given second doses at roughly 4 or roughly 12 weeks. Study findings and constraints: Once two AZD1222 doses were given, Spike-specific TCR breadth and depth went up. Repertoires were collected only later (after the peak T cell response had occurred).

CDR1 and CDR2 (germline): SGHTS, YDEGEE. This CDR3 comprises 15 residues. Trimming cost V 0 bases and J 5 bases; bases outside gene matches: 0. This clone was observed a few times. Its antigen is unknown. Using immunoSEQ multiplex PCR, the repertoire was profiled, and TCRdb retains in-frame clones only, with some absent. Altogether about 120,000 clones are present, around nine tenths being singletons, with the ten largest covering 9% to 15%. V and J are TRBV5-8 and TRBJ1-6, with 9 nucleotides matching TRBD1. This specimen consisted of peripheral blood, obtained on day 0 of AZD1222 vaccination. This receptor was identified in an adult in good health. The CDR3 DNA reads as TGTGCCAGCAGCTTGGGGGACAGGGATAATTCACCCCTCCACTTT. Amino acids: CASSLGDRDNSPLHF.